Sequencing of this TCR beta chain was carried out in a study of early stage breast cancer tumors. Study summary: About 70% of the 16 invasive tumors were ER+, PR+ and HER2-.

Trimming left V 1 base short and J 1 base short, with 5 bases between. CDR3 length: 14 residues. Germline CDR1 SGHRS, CDR2 YFSETQ. General study findings and limits: Tumors had approximately 2.5-fold higher T cell density and higher clonality than adjacent normal breast tissue.

Sequenced by immunoSEQ multiplex PCR; TCRdb stores in-frame clones only, minus some. The sample records approximately 33,000 clones, just under 75% being singletons. On this clone itself: Its antigen is unidentified.

The gene calls are TRBV5-1 and TRBJ2-2, with D unclear. Material for sequencing was blood. The source of this sequence is a person aged 35-50 years with breast cancer. This CDR3 is CASSLRVNTGELFF. The DNA for the CDR3 is TGCGCCAGCAGCTTGCGGGTGAACACCGGGGAGCTGTTTTTT. The full variable domain, in which reference TRBV5-1 and TRBJ2-2 provide the parts outside the CDR3, is KAGVTQTPRYLIKTRGQQVTLSCSPISGHRSVSWYQQTPGQGLQFLFEYFSETQRNKGNFPGRFSGRQFSNSRSEMNVSTLELGDSALYLCASSLRVNTGELFFGEGSRLTVL.